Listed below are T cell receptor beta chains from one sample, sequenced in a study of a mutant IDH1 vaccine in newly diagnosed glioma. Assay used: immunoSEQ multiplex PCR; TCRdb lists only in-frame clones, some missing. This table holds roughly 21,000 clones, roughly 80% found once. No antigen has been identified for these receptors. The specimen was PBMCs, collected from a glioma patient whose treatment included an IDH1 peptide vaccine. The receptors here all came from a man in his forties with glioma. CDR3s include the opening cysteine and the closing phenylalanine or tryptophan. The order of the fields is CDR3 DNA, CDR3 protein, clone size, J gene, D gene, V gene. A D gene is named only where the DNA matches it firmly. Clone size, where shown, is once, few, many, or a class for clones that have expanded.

DNA: TGTGCCAGCCGACATGACAGGACCTACGAGCAGTACTTC; CDR3: CASRHDRTYEQYF; size: .; J: TRBJ2-7; D: .; V: TRBV14
DNA: TGTGCCAGCAGCGTAGGACAGGGGACCTATGGCTACACCTTC; CDR3: CASSVGQGTYGYTF; size: .; J: TRBJ1-2; D: TRBD1; V: TRBV9
DNA: TGTGCCAGCAGCTTAGTAGGTCTAGGACAGGAAAGGAACACCTTC; CDR3: CASSLVGLGQERNTF; size: .; J: TRBJ1-2; D: TRBD1; V: TRBV7-2
DNA: TGTGCCAGCAGCGGCGGCCTAGCCAAAAACATTCAGTACTTC; CDR3: CASSGGLAKNIQYF; size: .; J: TRBJ2-4; D: .; V: TRBV9
DNA: TGTGCCAGCAGCCAAGGGGACAGGGCCGGATTTGAGACCCAGTACTTC; CDR3: CASSQGDRAGFETQYF; size: .; J: TRBJ2-5; D: TRBD1; V: TRBV14
DNA: TGTGCCAGCAGCCCCTCCGGGGGGAGGAGTGGCGAGCAGTACTTC; CDR3: CASSPSGGRSGEQYF; size: .; J: TRBJ2-7; D: TRBD2; V: TRBV7-6
DNA: TGTGCCAGTAGTATAACTAGCGGGCGACTTAGCACAGATACGCAGTATTTT; CDR3: CASSITSGRLSTDTQYF; size: .; J: TRBJ2-3; D: TRBD2; V: TRBV19
DNA: TGTGCCAGCAGGAGATTAGTATCCCTAGATACGCAGTATTTT; CDR3: CASRRLVSLDTQYF; size: .; J: TRBJ2-3; D: .; V: TRBV2
DNA: TGTGCCAGCAGGGCCCGTAACACCGGGGAGCTGTTTTTT; CDR3: CASRARNTGELFF; size: .; J: TRBJ2-2; D: .; V: TRBV2
DNA: TGTGCCAGCTCACCTGGATACTACGAGCAGTACTTC; CDR3: CASSPGYYEQYF; size: .; J: TRBJ2-7; D: .; V: TRBV18
DNA: TGTGCCAGCAGTTCATCGGGTAGCGGGATGACCTACGAGCAGTACTTC; CDR3: CASSSSGSGMTYEQYF; size: .; J: TRBJ2-7; D: TRBD2; V: TRBV28
DNA: TGTGCCAGCAGCCTAGGACAAGGCGACATGAACACTGAAGCTTTCTTT; CDR3: CASSLGQGDMNTEAFF; size: .; J: TRBJ1-1; D: .; V: TRBV7-9
DNA: TGTGCCAGTAGCCCCCCCGGGGTTCACGAGCAGTACTTC; CDR3: CASSPPGVHEQYF; size: once; J: TRBJ2-7; D: .; V: TRBV19
DNA: TGTGCCAGCTCAAGACGGGACTCAGACGAGCAGTACTTC; CDR3: CASSRRDSDEQYF; size: .; J: TRBJ2-7; D: .; V: TRBV18
DNA: TGTGCCAGCAGTCCCGAGGGGACTGGCTACACCTTC; CDR3: CASSPEGTGYTF; size: .; J: TRBJ1-2; D: .; V: TRBV5-4
DNA: TGTGCCAGCAGTTTAACTAGCGGGAGGGCCAACGAGCAGTACTTC; CDR3: CASSLTSGRANEQYF; size: .; J: TRBJ2-7; D: TRBD2; V: TRBV27
DNA: TGTGCCAGCAGCCCCGGCGGACAGGGGGCAAACACTGAAGCTTTCTTT; CDR3: CASSPGGQGANTEAFF; size: .; J: TRBJ1-1; D: TRBD1; V: TRBV14
DNA: TGCGCCAGCAGCCATAGCAGGGGGCTCCTACTAGTAGAGCAGTTCTTC; CDR3: CASSHSRGLLLVEQFF; size: .; J: TRBJ2-1; D: TRBD1; V: TRBV4-1
DNA: TGCAGCGTTGGTGTCAGTTCGACGGCGGATACGCAGTATTTT; CDR3: CSVGVSSTADTQYF; size: .; J: TRBJ2-3; D: .; V: TRBV29-1
DNA: TGTGCCAGTAGTTACGGACAGGGCCACAATGAGCAGTTCTTC; CDR3: CASSYGQGHNEQFF; size: .; J: TRBJ2-1; D: TRBD1; V: TRBV19
DNA: TGTGCCAGCAGCGCCGGGGCGCGGGTTCAGCCCCAGCATTTT; CDR3: CASSAGARVQPQHF; size: .; J: TRBJ1-5; D: .; V: TRBV5-5
DNA: TGTGCCAGCAGTGCGGAGCAACAAGGGGAAAAACTGTTTTTT; CDR3: CASSAEQQGEKLFF; size: few; J: TRBJ1-4; D: .; V: TRBV2
DNA: TGTGCCAGCAGTTTGAGGAGAGGGGATCAGCCCCAGCATTTT; CDR3: CASSLRRGDQPQHF; size: .; J: TRBJ1-5; D: .; V: TRBV27
DNA: TGTGCCAGCAGGCTTACTGGGTCTGGACAGCCCCAGCATTTT; CDR3: CASRLTGSGQPQHF; size: .; J: TRBJ1-5; D: .; V: TRBV27
DNA: TGCAGCGTGGGGGGGGTCAACACCGGGGAGCTGTTTTTT; CDR3: CSVGGVNTGELFF; size: .; J: TRBJ2-2; D: TRBD2; V: TRBV29-1
DNA: TGTGCCAGCAGTTACCGGGACAACCATTCACCCCTCCACTTT; CDR3: CASSYRDNHSPLHF; size: .; J: TRBJ1-6; D: .; V: TRBV6-5
DNA: TGTGCCAGCAGTTTGGGACAGTACCCTGGAAACACCATATATTTT; CDR3: CASSLGQYPGNTIYF; size: .; J: TRBJ1-3; D: TRBD1; V: TRBV11-2
DNA: TGTGCCAGCAGCTTATTGGAGGGCACTGAAGCTTTCTTT; CDR3: CASSLLEGTEAFF; size: .; J: TRBJ1-1; D: .; V: TRBV11-3
DNA: TGTGCCAGCAGCTTAGACCTAGCGGGAGGGGGAACGCAGTATTTT; CDR3: CASSLDLAGGGTQYF; size: .; J: TRBJ2-3; D: TRBD2; V: TRBV11-1
DNA: TGTGCCAGCAAGAAAGCGGGGGAGACCCAGTACTTC; CDR3: CASKKAGETQYF; size: .; J: TRBJ2-5; D: TRBD2; V: TRBV2
DNA: TGTGCCAGCAGTCGGGACAGAGCATCCTACGAGCAGTACTTC; CDR3: CASSRDRASYEQYF; size: .; J: TRBJ2-7; D: TRBD1; V: TRBV5-6
DNA: TGTGCCAGCAGCGTCTCTGCGGGAGGGCCAGATACGCAGTATTTT; CDR3: CASSVSAGGPDTQYF; size: .; J: TRBJ2-3; D: TRBD2; V: TRBV9
DNA: TGCGCCAGCAGCCAATACAGCCCTGGGAATAGTCCAGATACGCAGTATTTT; CDR3: CASSQYSPGNSPDTQYF; size: .; J: TRBJ2-3; D: .; V: TRBV4-1
DNA: TGTGCCAGCTCACCCTCCTCGGGAACAGATACGCAGTATTTT; CDR3: CASSPSSGTDTQYF; size: .; J: TRBJ2-3; D: .; V: TRBV18
DNA: TGTGCCATCACCGACAGGCCGGGACCTCCCCACACCTTC; CDR3: CAITDRPGPPHTF; size: .; J: TRBJ1-2; D: .; V: TRBV10-3
DNA: TGTGCCAGCAGTGATAGGCCGGGCCGGTATGGCTACACCTTC; CDR3: CASSDRPGRYGYTF; size: .; J: TRBJ1-2; D: .; V: TRBV2
DNA: TGTGCCAGCAGCTTAGTAGCGGGAGGGAGCTACGAGCAGTACTTC; CDR3: CASSLVAGGSYEQYF; size: once; J: TRBJ2-7; D: TRBD2; V: TRBV7-2
DNA: TGTGCCAGCAGTTTCGTCTTGATAGCCCGTGAGCAGTTCTTC; CDR3: CASSFVLIAREQFF; size: .; J: TRBJ2-1; D: .; V: TRBV28
DNA: TGTGCCAGCAGTGGGGGTATGGGCAATCAGCCCCAGCATTTT; CDR3: CASSGGMGNQPQHF; size: .; J: TRBJ1-5; D: .; V: TRBV6-1
DNA: TGTGCCAGCAGTGCGACAGGGAGAATCTATGGCTACACCTTC; CDR3: CASSATGRIYGYTF; size: few; J: TRBJ1-2; D: TRBD1; V: TRBV6-5
DNA: TGTGCCAGCAGTTACGACAGGGGGAACTATGGCTACACCTTC; CDR3: CASSYDRGNYGYTF; size: .; J: TRBJ1-2; D: TRBD1; V: TRBV5-4
DNA: TGTGCCAGTAGTATAGCCGGCTGGGAGCTGTTTTTT; CDR3: CASSIAGWELFF; size: .; J: TRBJ2-2; D: .; V: TRBV19
DNA: TGTGCCAGCAGCTTAGCATACAGCGGGAGGTTCAATGAGCAGTTCTTC; CDR3: CASSLAYSGRFNEQFF; size: .; J: TRBJ2-1; D: TRBD2; V: TRBV7-2
DNA: TGTGCCAGTAGTATCAGTGGGTGGGGAGAGACCCAGTACTTC; CDR3: CASSISGWGETQYF; size: .; J: TRBJ2-5; D: .; V: TRBV19
DNA: TGTGCCAGCAGTTTAAAGGGAATGGGCAGGAACGAGCAGTACTTC; CDR3: CASSLKGMGRNEQYF; size: .; J: TRBJ2-7; D: .; V: TRBV27